The 14 T cell receptor beta chains given below trace back to one sample, sequenced in a study of T cell responses to AZD1222 COVID-19 vaccine. TCRdb's table, derived via immunoSEQ multiplex PCR, lists solely in-frame clones and lacks some. This sample has approximately 190,000 clones, with approximately 94% found just once. Here the sequenced sample was peripheral blood, taken 28 days after the second AZD1222 dose. The source is an adult who received the AZD1222 COVID-19 vaccine.

The rearrangement links TRBV27 to TRBJ1-1; the D is unclear. CDR1 is MNHEY and CDR2 is SMNVEV in the germline V gene (reference sequence). V lost 8 bases and J 1 base, leaving 5 bases between the germline ends. The CDR3 length is 11 residues. CDR3 in amino acids: CASGRNTEAFF. In nucleotides, the CDR3 is TGTGCCAGCGGACGGAACACTGAAGCTTTCTTT.

This chain uses TRBV18 with TRBJ2-7, with D perhaps being TRBD1 or TRBD2 (6 bases each). Trimming shortened V by 2 bases and J by 3 bases, and 14 bases separated the two germline ends. This CDR3 is 15 amino acids long. Germline assignment: CDR1 KGHSH and CDR2 LQKENI. CDR3 nucleotide sequence: TGTGCCAGCTCACCAGTGGGGGCCGGGAGCTACGAGCAGTACTTC. Protein: CASSPVGAGSYEQYF.

The CDR3 protein is CASSLDRPATYGYTF. CDR3 DNA sequence: TGCGCCAGCAGCTTGGACCGCCCAGCTACTTATGGCTACACCTTC. This rearrangement joins TRBV5-1 to TRBJ1-2; D remains unclear. The CDR3 length is 15 residues. The V end lost 0 bases, the J end lost 5 bases, and 14 bases lay between the germline ends. The V gene's germline CDR1 is SGHRS and CDR2 YFSETQ. The full variable domain, completed using reference TRBV5-1 and TRBJ1-2, is KAGVTQTPRYLIKTRGQQVTLSCSPISGHRSVSWYQQTPGQGLQFLFEYFSETQRNKGNFPGRFSGRQFSNSRSEMNVSTLELGDSALYLCASSLDRPATYGYTFGSGTRLTVV.

CDR3 protein: CASSLHQTLGGLSYEQYF. In nucleotides, the CDR3 is TGTGCCAGCAGCTTACATCAGACACTAGGGGGATTGTCCTACGAGCAGTACTTC. The V and J genes are TRBV7-8 and TRBJ2-7; the D gene is possibly TRBD1 (6 bases). In germline, CDR1 is SGHVS, CDR2 FQNEAQ. The V and J ends lost 2 bases and 1 base respectively, with 21 bases between them. There are 18 residues in the CDR3. The whole variable domain, remainder taken from reference TRBV7-8 and TRBJ2-7, is GAGVSQSPRYKVAKRGQDVALRCDPISGHVSLFWYQQALGQGPEFLTYFQNEAQLDKSGLPSDRFFAERPEGSVSTLKIQRTQQEDSAVYLCASSLHQTLGGLSYEQYFGPGTRLTVT.

In nucleotides, the CDR3 is TGTGCCAGCAGTGACAGGGGCCTCCTAGCTAACTATGGCTACACCTTC. It translates to CASSDRGLLANYGYTF. V and J are TRBV2 and TRBJ1-2, with TRBD1 as a possible D gene (6 bases). The V end lost 3 bases, the J end lost 0 bases, and 14 bases lay between the germline ends. The V gene's germline CDR1 is SNHLY and CDR2 FYNNEI. CDR3 length equals 16 residues.

A note on this clone: This sample includes further DNA sequences coding for the same CDR3. This sequence joins TRBV5-1 and TRBJ2-7; the D call may be TRBD1 or TRBD2 (5 bases each). The germline gives CDR1 SGHRS, CDR2 YFSETQ. V lost 3 bases to trimming and J lost 1 base, with 11 bases between them. The CDR3 runs 14 residues. In nucleotides, the CDR3 is TGCGCCAGCAGCTCCGGGACCGGATCCTACGAGCAGTACTTC. Translation: CASSSGTGSYEQYF.

This chain connects TRBV4-3 to TRBJ2-3; no definite D call. The CDR3 totals 15 residues. The V gene's germline CDR1 is LGHNA and CDR2 YSLEER. V dropped 4 bases and J dropped 0 bases, with 11 bases sitting between them. The CDR3 DNA reads TGCGCCAGCAGCCCCCAGTTTCAGAGCACAGATACGCAGTATTTT. Translated: CASSPQFQSTDTQYF.

This chain uses TRBV30 with TRBJ1-2; possibly TRBD1 for D (6 bases). The V end was cut by 3 bases, the J end by 8 bases, with 13 bases between. This CDR3 contains 12 residues. CDR1 is GTSNPN and CDR2 is SVGIG in the germline V gene (reference sequence). CDR3: CAWSIQGLGYTF. In DNA, the CDR3 is TGTGCCTGGAGCATACAGGGATTGGGCTACACCTTC.

In this sample, this clone turned up once. The chain has TRBV7-2 and TRBJ1-2, with D unclear. CDR1 is SGHTA and CDR2 is FQGNSA in the germline V gene. The CDR3 has 15 amino acids. Trimming took off 1 base at V and 2 bases at J, with 11 bases between the two ends. Here the CDR3 DNA reads TGTGCCAGCAGCTTAGGAGGATCAGAGAACTATGGCTACACCTTC. Translating gives CASSLGGSENYGYTF. The variable domain in full, completed from reference TRBV7-2 and TRBJ1-2, reads GAGVSQSPSNKVTEKGKDVELRCDPISGHTALYWYRQSLGQGLEFLIYFQGNSAPDKSGLPSDRFSAERTGGSVSTLTIQRTQQEDSAVYLCASSLGGSENYGYTFGSGTRLTVV.

The chain couples TRBV18 to TRBJ2-7; TRBD2 matches 11 bases. The J segment lost 7 bases and the V segment lost 1 base, leaving 12 bases of the junction unmatched. Looked up from germline, CDR1 is KGHSH and CDR2 is LQKENI. This CDR3 is built from 17 residues. CDR3 DNA sequence: TGTGCCAGCTCACCACTACTTCAGACTAGCGGGGTGGGAGAGCAGTACTTC. Its translation: CASSPLLQTSGVGEQYF.

The V and J genes are TRBV3-1 (or the pseudogene TRBV3-2) and TRBJ2-5; D call uncertain. The length of the CDR3 is 13 residues. The germline gives CDR1 LGHDT, CDR2 YNNKEL (reference sequence). Trimming removed 1 base at V and 5 bases at J, with 8 bases between. In DNA form, the CDR3 reads TGTGCCAGCAGCCAAGGTAGACGTGAGACCCAGTACTTC. Its protein is CASSQGRRETQYF.

The chain links TRBV15 to TRBJ1-3; no definite D call. The germline V gene has CDR1 LNHNV and CDR2 YYDKDF (reference sequence). V was clipped by 1 base and J by 3 bases, with 10 bases between them. This CDR3 is built from 15 residues. CDR3 DNA sequence: TGTGCCACCAGCAGAGTCGGAACGGATGGAAACACCATATATTTT. This codes for CATSRVGTDGNTIYF.

V gene TRBV7-3 combines with J gene TRBJ2-2, with TRBD1 matching 10 bases. The germline V gene has CDR1 SGHTA and CDR2 FQGTGA. This CDR3 has 15 amino acids. J was trimmed by 7 bases and V by 3 bases; bases with no gene match: 5. As DNA, the CDR3 is TGTGCCAGCAGCTTGAGACAGGGGGCTGGCGGGGAGCTGTTTTTT. This translates into CASSLRQGAGGELFF. The whole variable domain, filled in from reference TRBV7-3 and TRBJ2-2, reads GAGVSQTPSNKVTEKGKYVELRCDPISGHTALYWYRQSLGQGPEFLIYFQGTGAADDSGLPNDRFFAVRPEGSVSTLKIQRTERGDSAVYLCASSLRQGAGGELFFGEGSRLTVL.

This rearrangement joins TRBV6-5 to TRBJ1-4, with D possibly being TRBD1 (6 bases). V shed 0 bases and J shed 8 bases, with 13 bases lying between them. There are 15 residues in the CDR3. Germline-derived CDR1 and CDR2 are MNHEY and SVGAGI. CDR3 sequence: CASSYSDSQREKLFF. CDR3 nucleotide sequence: TGTGCCAGCAGTTACTCGGACAGCCAGCGGGAAAAACTGTTTTTT.